The clone carrying this T cell receptor (beta chain) was observed a handful of times. Its antigen is currently unknown. TCRdb ran MiXCR on the reads and lists one entry per CDR3 protein. Of fewer than 60,000 distinct CDR3 sequences in the sample, less than 20% were seen once. Germline-derived CDR1 and CDR2 are MNHEY and SMNVEV (reference sequence). V was shortened by 6 bases and J by 1 base, with 9 bases between the two germline ends. CDR3 length equals 13 residues. This record comes from a study of T cell repertoires in cytomegalovirus infection. Study overall: The study used recently identified HLA-C-restricted and well-studied HLA-B-restricted CMV epitopes. Carrying CMV and the relevant HLA type showed in public TCR beta signatures. Whole-study results and caveats: The ex vivo response was dominated by HLA-C-restricted CMV-specific TCR beta clonotypes. Cumulative frequency of public TCR beta families picked out carriers of CMV plus the relevant HLA.

The sequencing used CD8+ T cells from cultured PBMCs, collected from culture after CMV antigen stimulation. The V call is TRBV27, the J call TRBJ1-2, with D possibly matching TRBD1 (6 bases). The source is a human donor in good health (CMV status not recorded). Some clones in this sample may be carry-over from other donors' samples. As DNA, the CDR3 is TGTGCCAGCAGCGGACAGTTTAACTATGGCTACACCTTC. Translating it yields CASSGQFNYGYTF.